This T cell receptor (beta chain) came from a study of T cells in Graves' hyperthyroidism and ophthalmopathy. What was amplified from RNA transcripts were TCR beta CDR3 regions. HTBI primers were the set used in a first-round RT-PCR of the TCR CDR3. From the multiplex PCR reads, TCRdb called clonotypes with MiXCR, one entry per CDR3 protein. The table records approximately 400,000 distinct CDR3 sequences, roughly 15% of them present only once. The CDR3 is 16 amino acids. V was pared by 4 bases and J by 0 bases, with 16 bases between. Per germline, CDR1 SGHNT and CDR2 YYREEE (reference sequence). Patients with ophthalmopathy all had a Clinical Activity Score of at least 3, a NOSPECS grade of at least 4 and duration under 3 months.

The chain recombines TRBV5-4 with TRBJ1-2, with TRBD1 as a possible D gene (5 bases). The TCR was taken from a woman in her twenties or thirties with Graves' ophthalmopathy. Sequences were obtained from blood. CDR3 DNA sequence: TGTGCCAGCAGCCAGGGACGTCGGACGGCTAACTATGGCTACACCTTC. It codes for CASSQGRRTANYGYTF.